This is a list of T cell receptor beta chains from one sample in a study of patients and donors after allogeneic stem cell transplantation. TCRdb passed the RT-PCR reads through MiXCR, listing each CDR3 protein once. The sample consists of 200,000 to 250,000 distinct CDR3 sequences, around an eighth of them appearing once. The specimen sequenced was blood, either unsorted or a sorted T cell fraction (not recorded which). The receptors derive from a human donor who was either an allogeneic HSCT recipient or a stem cell or donor lymphocyte infusion donor (not recorded which). It is not recorded whose cells these are; they may come from a transplant donor. Each CDR3 is given with its conserved first and last residue. The order of the fields is clone size, V gene, J gene, D gene, CDR3 protein, CDR3 DNA. D genes are given only for firm matches. Size is stated for part of the rows, as once, few or many counts, or as a class when the clone is expanded.

>many|TRBV6-1|TRBJ1-2|.
CASSESALANYGYTF
TGTGCCAGCAGTGAATCGGCGCTCGCTAACTATGGCTACACCTTC
>.|TRBV6-5|TRBJ1-3|.
CASSYSSFQGSSGNTIYF
TGTGCCAGCAGTTACTCGTCGTTTCAGGGGAGTTCTGGAAACACCATATATTTT
>.|TRBV6-1|TRBJ1-1|TRBD1
CASSLRTGPTEAFF
TGTGCCAGCAGTCTACGGACAGGGCCCACTGAAGCTTTCTTT
>many|TRBV15|TRBJ2-2|.
CATSRDGSVTGELFF
TGTGCCACCAGCAGAGATGGTTCCGTCACCGGGGAGCTGTTTTTT
>.|TRBV6-1|TRBJ2-5|TRBD1
CASRQRQGRLQETQYF
TGTGCCAGCAGACAACGACAGGGGCGCCTCCAAGAGACCCAGTACTTC
>many|TRBV5-6|TRBJ1-2|TRBD1
CASSSIGTAYYGYTF
TGTGCCAGCAGCTCGATTGGGACAGCCTACTATGGCTACACCTTC
>few|TRBV15|TRBJ2-6|.
CATSRDLAGANVLTF
TGTGCCACCAGCAGAGATCTTGCTGGGGCCAACGTCCTGACTTTC
>many|TRBV12-3/TRBV12-4|TRBJ2-1|TRBD2
CASSWTRLEQFF
TGTGCCAGCAGTTGGACTAGGCTCGAGCAGTTCTTC
>few|TRBV6-1|TRBJ2-2|.
CASKLSGFGELFF
TGTGCCAGCAAGCTTTCGGGGTTCGGGGAGCTGTTTTTT
>.|TRBV19|TRBJ2-2|.
CASPRAGQGRTPGSCFF
.
>many|TRBV7-7|TRBJ2-7|TRBD1
CASSLAQGAYWTYEQYF
TGTGCTAGCAGCTTAGCACAGGGGGCCTACTGGACCTACGAGCAGTACTTC
>.|TRBV7-9|TRBJ1-1|.
CASSSAYAIEAFF
TGTGCCAGCAGCTCGGCCTACGCCATTGAAGCTTTCTTT
>few|TRBV6-2/TRBV6-3|TRBJ1-6|.
CATQPGGRNSPLHF
TGTGCCACCCAACCGGGCGGGAGAAATTCACCCCTCCACTTT
>many|TRBV3-1|TRBJ2-5|TRBD1
CASTTGALKTQYF
TGTGCCAGCACGACAGGGGCCTTAAAGACCCAGTACTTC
>many|TRBV6-5|TRBJ2-2|TRBD1
CASSYRTGKGTGELFF
TGTGCCAGCAGTTACCGGACAGGGAAGGGCACCGGGGAGCTGTTTTTT
>many|TRBV5-6|TRBJ2-3|TRBD2
CASSLASGRAFWYF
TGTGCCAGCAGCTTGGCTAGCGGGAGGGCCTTTTGGTATTTT
>many|TRBV5-1|TRBJ1-2|.
CASSLEHSNYGYTF
TGCGCCAGCAGCTTGGAACACAGTAACTATGGCTACACCTTC
>few|TRBV5-1|TRBJ2-3|.
CASQFRQSGTDTQYF
TGCGCCAGCCAGTTTAGGCAGTCGGGAACAGATACGCAGTATTTT
>many|TRBV29-1|TRBJ1-2|.
CSAQPVRGGGYTF
TGCAGCGCCCAGCCTGTGAGGGGTGGTGGCTACACCTTC
>few|TRBV4-2|TRBJ2-1|TRBD2
CASSQAPGLAGDNEQFF
TGTGCCAGCAGCCAGGCTCCCGGACTAGCGGGAGACAATGAGCAGTTCTTC
>many|TRBV12-3/TRBV12-4|TRBJ1-5|TRBD1
CASRRVGGFQPQHF
TGTGCCAGCAGGCGGGTAGGGGGCTTTCAGCCCCAGCATTTT
>many|TRBV12-3/TRBV12-4|TRBJ2-5|.
CASRETGLQETQYF
TGTGCCAGCAGGGAAACAGGTTTGCAGGAGACCCAGTACTTC
>.|TRBV24-1|TRBJ2-7|TRBD2
CATSDLTSGGYYEQYF
TGTGCCACCAGTGATTTGACTAGCGGGGGGTACTACGAGCAGTACTTC
>.|TRBV11-1|TRBJ2-1|TRBD1
CASSLAGWGQGLNEQFF
TGTGCCAGCAGCTTAGCGGGTTGGGGACAGGGGTTGAATGAGCAGTTCTTC
>many|TRBV20-1|TRBJ2-7|.
CSARVAGEQYF
TGCAGTGCTAGAGTCGCGGGCGAGCAGTACTTC
>many|TRBV19|TRBJ1-5|.
CASSIGQYNQPQHF
TGTGCCAGTAGTATAGGCCAGTACAATCAGCCCCAGCATTTT
>few|TRBV3-1|TRBJ2-1|.
CASSQNNGNYNEQFF
TGTGCCAGCAGCCAAAATAACGGAAATTACAATGAGCAGTTCTTC
>many|TRBV20-1|TRBJ2-7|.
CSATFPQRGTYYEQYF
TGCAGTGCTACGTTCCCCCAAAGAGGAACTTACTACGAGCAGTACTTC
>few|TRBV18|TRBJ2-3|.
CASSPEGAGADTQYF
TGTGCCAGCTCACCCGAAGGGGCGGGCGCAGATACGCAGTATTTT
>.|TRBV7-8|TRBJ2-1|TRBD1
CASSFGQGRDEQFF
TGTGCCAGCAGCTTTGGACAGGGGCGGGATGAGCAGTTCTTC
>few|TRBV20-1|TRBJ2-7|.
CSARVPPSTEQYF
TGCAGTGCTAGAGTCCCACCTAGTACCGAGCAGTACTTC
>many|TRBV30|TRBJ2-1|.
CAWSVGTDEHNEQFF
TGTGCCTGGAGTGTAGGGACCGACGAACACAATGAGCAGTTCTTC
>.|TRBV7-8|TRBJ1-6|.
CASSSDRSSPLHF
TGTGCCAGCAGCTCTGACAGGTCCTCACCCCTCCACTTT